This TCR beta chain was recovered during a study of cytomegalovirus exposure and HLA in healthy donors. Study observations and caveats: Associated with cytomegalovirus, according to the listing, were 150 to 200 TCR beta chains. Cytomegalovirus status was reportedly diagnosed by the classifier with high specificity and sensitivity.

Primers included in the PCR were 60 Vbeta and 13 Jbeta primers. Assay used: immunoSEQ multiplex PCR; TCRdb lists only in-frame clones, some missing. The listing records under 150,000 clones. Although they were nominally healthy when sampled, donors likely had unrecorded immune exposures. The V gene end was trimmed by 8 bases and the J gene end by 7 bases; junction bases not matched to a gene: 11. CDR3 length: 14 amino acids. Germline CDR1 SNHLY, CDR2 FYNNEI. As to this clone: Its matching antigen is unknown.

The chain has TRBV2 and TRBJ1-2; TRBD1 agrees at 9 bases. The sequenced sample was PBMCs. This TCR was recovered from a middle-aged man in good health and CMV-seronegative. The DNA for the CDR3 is TGTGCCAGCTCTACCAGGACAGGGGTCGGTGGCTACACCTTC. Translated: CASSTRTGVGGYTF.